This T cell receptor (beta chain) was obtained from a study of T cell clones after liver transplantation. Findings of the study overall: Rather than being deleted, graft donor-reactive T cells may have moved into the graft. Post-transplant, graft-donor-reactive CD4 TCRbeta sequences in blood dropped significantly in 5 of 8 subjects.

The germline V gene encodes CDR1 SGHRS and CDR2 YFSETQ. V trimming: 2 bases; J trimming: 6 bases; junction bases outside the gene matches: 4. The CDR3 has 13 amino acids. The data were produced by immunoSEQ multiplex PCR, yet TCRdb's version contains in-frame clones alone and is incomplete. The repertoire includes around 21,000 clones, approximately 93% of them detected once, and more than 20% sits in the top ten. Comment on this clone: Its specificity is unknown.

The TCR originated in a human patient who received a liver transplant. Some T cells may be provided by the graft donor. The V and J genes are TRBV5-1 and TRBJ1-2; the match to TRBD1 covers 7 bases. Sequences were derived from CD8+ T cells from blood, sampled about 26 months after liver transplant. The CDR3 here is CASSFTGADGYTF. The CDR3 DNA follows: TGCGCCAGCAGCTTTACAGGGGCGGATGGCTACACCTTC.